This T cell receptor (beta chain) was captured in a study of glioma-infiltrating T cells. General study results and limits: Tissue-blood divergence was below expectation in non-neoplastic patients, above in gliomas.

TCR alpha and beta CDR3 regions were amplified from RNA using iRepertoire nested multiplex PCR. MiXCR, applied by TCRdb to the multiplex PCR reads, yields one record per CDR3 protein. The table lists more than 90,000 distinct CDR3 sequences, about 37% of them singletons. This clonotype was recorded at least ten times. As yet, its antigen is unknown. CDR3 length equals 15 residues. Germline V gene data show CDR1 as SGHRS and CDR2 as YFSETQ. J lost 7 bases, V lost 3 bases, and 8 bases had no gene match. The J gene is TRBJ1-5, the V gene TRBV5-1, with 9 positions matching TRBD1. This clonotype was obtained from a human donor with low-grade glioma or glioblastoma, undergoing nonglioma brain surgery, or in good health (not recorded which). The sample consisted of glioma tissue, nonneoplastic brain tissue, or PBMCs (not recorded which). CDR3 in DNA: TGCGCCAGCAGCTCCCGGGACAGGGAGTTACAGCCCCAGCATTTT. Protein sequence: CASSSRDRELQPQHF. The full variable domain, with the rest looked up from reference TRBV5-1 and TRBJ1-5, is KAGVTQTPRYLIKTRGQQVTLSCSPISGHRSVSWYQQTPGQGLQFLFEYFSETQRNKGNFPGRFSGRQFSNSRSEMNVSTLELGDSALYLCASSSRDRELQPQHFGDGTRLSIL.